Below are 16 T cell receptor beta chains sequenced from a single sample in a study of cytomegalovirus exposure and HLA in healthy donors. The PCR contained 60 Vbeta and 13 Jbeta primers. Libraries were prepared by immunoSEQ multiplex PCR; TCRdb keeps only in-frame clonotypes and omits some of them. The sample yields approximately 170,000 clones, about 75% seen once. Sequenced sample: PBMCs. The receptors shown here come from a man younger than 30 in good health and CMV-seropositive.

The chain uses TRBV2 and TRBJ1-3; D is unresolved. Trimming removed 5 bases from V and 7 bases from J, with 18 bases in between. This CDR3 has 15 amino acids. The V gene's germline CDR1 is SNHLY and CDR2 FYNNEI. This CDR3 reads CASSLEVNTRNTIYF. The CDR3 DNA is TGTGCCAGCAGTTTGGAAGTCAACACGAGGAACACCATATATTTT. The full variable domain, with the rest looked up from reference TRBV2 and TRBJ1-3, is EPEVTQTPSHQVTQMGQEVILRCVPISNHLYFYWYRQILGQKVEFLVSFYNNEISEKSEIFDDQFSVERPDGSNFTLKIRSTKLEDSAMYFCASSLEVNTRNTIYFGEGSWLTVV.

CDR3 sequence reads: CSVRPRDTEAFF. The CDR3 nucleotides are TGCAGCGTTCGCCCCAGGGACACTGAAGCTTTCTTT. The rearrangement links TRBV29-1 to TRBJ1-1, with TRBD1 as a possible D gene (5 bases). V was trimmed by 5 bases and J by 3 bases, leaving 10 bases between them. Germline-derived CDR1 and CDR2 are SQVTM and ANQGSEA. CDR3 length equals 12 residues.

V is TRBV5-6 and J is TRBJ1-2, with 7 bases lining up with TRBD1. V was pared by 1 base and J by 13 bases, with 4 bases of the junction left unmatched. Per the germline V gene, CDR1 is SGHDT and CDR2 is YYEEEE. This CDR3 region has 11 residues. Written as DNA, the CDR3 is TGTGCCAGCAGCTTGACCGGGACAGTCACCTTC. It yields the protein CASSLTGTVTF.

The count of this clone is one. The sample holds other DNA sequences that translate to the same CDR3. This rearrangement joins TRBV18 to TRBJ1-1, with 10 bases fitting TRBD1. The J segment lost 1 base and the V segment lost 2 bases, leaving 4 bases of the junction unmatched. The CDR3 runs to 16 residues. From germline, CDR1 is KGHSH and CDR2 LQKENI. DNA of the CDR3: TGTGCCAGCTCACCAAAGACAGGGGGCTGGAACACTGAAGCTTTCTTT. This codes for CASSPKTGGWNTEAFF.

This clone has a handful of counts. This chain uses TRBV10-3 with TRBJ1-1; TRBD1 aligns across 9 bases. CDR1 ENHRY and CDR2 SYGVKD come from the germline V gene. CDR3 length equals 14 residues. The junction had 3 bases not matched to a gene; V was cut back by 0 bases and J by 7 bases. The DNA for the CDR3 is TGTGCCATCAGTGAGTCTGGGACAGGGTATGAAGCTTTCTTT. Its protein product is CAISESGTGYEAFF.

The V call is TRBV28, the J call TRBJ2-5; no clear D gene. Between the trimmed V and J ends, which lost 0 bases and 2 bases, there was a span of 7 bases. The CDR3 covers 14 residues. The V gene's germline CDR1 is MDHEN and CDR2 SYDVKM. The CDR3 DNA reads TGTGCCAGCAGTTTATGGTCGGTACAAGAGACCCAGTACTTC. Translating gives CASSLWSVQETQYF.

The V and J genes are TRBV29-1 and TRBJ2-5; D may be TRBD2 (5 bases). V was trimmed by 6 bases and J by 9 bases, leaving 20 bases between them. Germline V gives CDR1 SQVTM, CDR2 ANQGSEA. The CDR3 contains 13 residues. The CDR3: CSVGDRQLRAQYF. CDR3 DNA sequence: TGCAGCGTCGGAGACCGCCAATTGAGGGCCCAGTACTTC.

The chain employs TRBV6-5 and TRBJ2-7; 8 bases map to TRBD1. The V gene end was trimmed by 2 bases and the J gene end by 1 base; junction bases not matched to a gene: 7. The CDR3 covers 16 residues. Germline assignment: CDR1 MNHEY and CDR2 SVGAGI. The CDR3 sequence is CASSYPGQEISYEQYV. CDR3 sequence (DNA): TGTGCCAGCAGTTACCCGGGACAGGAGATTTCCTACGAGCAGTACGTC.

J is TRBJ2-6 and V is TRBV27; D gene unclear. Germline assignment: CDR1 MNHEY and CDR2 SMNVEV (reference sequence). The CDR3 spans 16 residues. V lost 9 bases, J lost 0 bases, and 15 bases lay in between. The CDR3 sequence is CASRDNWSSGANVLTF. CDR3 coding DNA: TGTGCCAGTCGCGATAACTGGAGCTCTGGGGCCAACGTCCTGACTTTC.

This clone was detected only once. Here the CDR3 reads CASSPGTDTQYF. The CDR3 DNA sequence: TGTGCCAGCAGCCCAGGCACAGATACGCAGTATTTT. The chain has TRBV7-6 and TRBJ2-3; D unclear. V shed 5 bases and J shed 1 base, with 4 bases lying between them. Germline V gene sequence: CDR1 SGHVS, CDR2 FNYEAQ. This CDR3 is built from 12 residues.

The genes are TRBV25-1 and TRBJ1-1; 7 bases are shared with TRBD1. Germline assignment: CDR1 MGHDK and CDR2 SYGVNS. Losses at the gene ends were 5 bases for V and 1 base for J; bases not matched to a gene: 7. CDR3 length: 15 amino acids. CDR3 bases: TGTGCCAGCAGTACCCGGGACAGTGGGAACACTGAAGCTTTCTTT. Translating gives CASSTRDSGNTEAFF.

CDR3 protein: CASSPHGLAATGELFF. DNA of the CDR3: TGTGCCAGCAGCCCTCATGGACTAGCGGCCACCGGGGAGCTGTTTTTT. The V call is TRBV7-9, the J call TRBJ2-2; TRBD2 agrees at 10 bases. The V gene's germline CDR1 is SEHNR and CDR2 FQNEAQ (reference sequence). V shed 5 bases, J shed 4 bases, and the junction held 7 bases outside the gene matches. This CDR3 is 16 amino acids long. The full variable domain, with the rest looked up from reference TRBV7-9 and TRBJ2-2, is DTGVSQNPRHKITKRGQNVTFRCDPISEHNRLYWYRQTLGQGPEFLTYFQNEAQLEKSRLLSDRFSAERPKGSFSTLEIQRTEQGDSAMYLCASSPHGLAATGELFFGEGSRLTVL.

About this clone: One end of the junction is discordant with germline, which a read error may explain. CDR3 bases: TGTGCCGGCAGTGATTTACAGACTAATGAAAAACTGTTTTTT. This gives the protein CAGSDLQTNEKLFF. The V call is TRBV2, the J call TRBJ1-4; D is uncertain. Germline CDR1 and CDR2: SNHLY and FYNNEI. This CDR3 is built from 14 residues.

On this clone itself: Its ends do not fully match the called genes, so a read error is possible. V usage is TRBV6-1 and J usage is TRBJ1-1, with 8 nucleotides matching TRBD1. Germline-derived CDR1 and CDR2 are MNHNS and SASEGT. The CDR3 has 14 amino acids. Here the CDR3 reads CASSLQGGNSEAFF. Here the CDR3 DNA reads TGTGCCAGCAGTTTACAGGGGGGGAACAGTGAAGCTTTCTTT.

The rearrangement links TRBV27 to TRBJ1-1, with 10 bases that match TRBD1. The trim removed 4 bases at V and 4 bases at J, leaving 3 bases unmatched. Germline assignment: CDR1 MNHEY and CDR2 SMNVEV (reference sequence). The CDR3 totals 14 residues. The CDR3 loop is CASSSRDRGTEAFF. CDR3 bases: TGTGCCAGCAGTTCAAGGGACAGGGGCACTGAAGCTTTCTTT.

This chain links TRBV9 with TRBJ1-2, with 8 nucleotides matching TRBD1. The CDR3 consists of 14 residues. The V segment lost 4 bases and the J segment 4 bases; nucleotides outside the gene matches: 6. In germline, CDR1 is SGDLS, CDR2 YYNGEE. This CDR3 reads CASSTGQGLYGYTF. The DNA for the CDR3 is TGTGCCAGCAGCACCGGACAGGGCCTCTATGGCTACACCTTC.